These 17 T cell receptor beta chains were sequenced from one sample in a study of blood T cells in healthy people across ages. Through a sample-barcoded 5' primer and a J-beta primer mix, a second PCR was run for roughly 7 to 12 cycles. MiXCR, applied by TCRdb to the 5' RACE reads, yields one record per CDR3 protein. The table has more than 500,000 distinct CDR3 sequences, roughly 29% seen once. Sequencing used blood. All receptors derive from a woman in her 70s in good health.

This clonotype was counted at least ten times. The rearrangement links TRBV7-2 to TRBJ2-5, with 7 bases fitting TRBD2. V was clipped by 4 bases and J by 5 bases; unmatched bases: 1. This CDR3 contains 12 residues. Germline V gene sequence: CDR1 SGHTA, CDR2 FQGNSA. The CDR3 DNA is TGTGCCAGCAGCTCGCGGGGGGAGACCCAGTACTTC. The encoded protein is CASSSRGETQYF.

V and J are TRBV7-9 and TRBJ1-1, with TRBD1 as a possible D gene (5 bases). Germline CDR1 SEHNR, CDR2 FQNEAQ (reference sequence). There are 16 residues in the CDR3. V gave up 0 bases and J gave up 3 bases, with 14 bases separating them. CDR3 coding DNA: TGTGCCAGCAGCTTAGCGGGTTGGGGGAGGGACACTGAAGCTTTCTTT. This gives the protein CASSLAGWGRDTEAFF. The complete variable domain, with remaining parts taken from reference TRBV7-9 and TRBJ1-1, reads DTGVSQNPRHKITKRGQNVTFRCDPISEHNRLYWYRQTLGQGPEFLTYFQNEAQLEKSRLLSDRFSAERPKGSFSTLEIQRTEQGDSAMYLCASSLAGWGRDTEAFFGQGTRLTVV.

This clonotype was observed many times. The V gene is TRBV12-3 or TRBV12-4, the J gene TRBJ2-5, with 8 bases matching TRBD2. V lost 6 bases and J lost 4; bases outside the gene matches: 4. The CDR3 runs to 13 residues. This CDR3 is CASRTGGGETQYF. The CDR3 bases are TGTGCCAGCAGAACCGGGGGGGGAGAGACCCAGTACTTC.

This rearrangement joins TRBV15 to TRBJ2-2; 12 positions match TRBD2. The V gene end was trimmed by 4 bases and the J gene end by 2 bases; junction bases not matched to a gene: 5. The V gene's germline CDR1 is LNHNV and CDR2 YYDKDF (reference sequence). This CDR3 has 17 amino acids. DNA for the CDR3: TGTGCCACCAGCACCGGACTAGCGGGGCTCAACACCGGGGAGCTGTTTTTT. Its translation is CATSTGLAGLNTGELFF.

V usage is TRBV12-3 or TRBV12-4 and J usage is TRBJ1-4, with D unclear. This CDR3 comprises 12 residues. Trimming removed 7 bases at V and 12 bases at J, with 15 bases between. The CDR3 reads CASTKLAGELFF. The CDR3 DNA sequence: TGTGCCAGCACAAAGCTCGCGGGAGAACTGTTTTTT.

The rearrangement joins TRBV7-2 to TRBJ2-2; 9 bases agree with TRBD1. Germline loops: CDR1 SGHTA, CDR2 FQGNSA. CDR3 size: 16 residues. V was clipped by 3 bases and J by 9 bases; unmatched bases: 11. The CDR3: CASSLSTGGAPRELFF. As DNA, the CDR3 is TGTGCCAGCAGCTTGTCCACAGGGGGCGCCCCCAGGGAGCTGTTTTTT.

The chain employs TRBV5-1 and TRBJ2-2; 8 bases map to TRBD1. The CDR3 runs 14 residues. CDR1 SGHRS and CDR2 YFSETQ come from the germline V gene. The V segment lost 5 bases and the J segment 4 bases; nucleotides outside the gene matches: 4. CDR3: CASRSGTGTGELFF. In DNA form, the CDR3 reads TGCGCCAGCAGATCCGGGACAGGCACCGGGGAGCTGTTTTTT.

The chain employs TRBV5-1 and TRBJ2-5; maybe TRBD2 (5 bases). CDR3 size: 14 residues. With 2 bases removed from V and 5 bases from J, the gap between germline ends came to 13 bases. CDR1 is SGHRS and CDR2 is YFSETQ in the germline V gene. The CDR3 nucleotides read TGCGCCAGCAGCTTTTTGGCTAGCCGGGAGACCCAGTACTTC. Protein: CASSFLASRETQYF.

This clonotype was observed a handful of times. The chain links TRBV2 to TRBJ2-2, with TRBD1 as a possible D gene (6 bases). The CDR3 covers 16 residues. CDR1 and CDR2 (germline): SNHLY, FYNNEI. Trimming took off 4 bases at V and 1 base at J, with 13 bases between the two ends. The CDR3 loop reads CASSVSQGQNTGELFF. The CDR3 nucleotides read TGTGCCAGCAGTGTTTCACAGGGCCAGAACACCGGGGAGCTGTTTTTT.

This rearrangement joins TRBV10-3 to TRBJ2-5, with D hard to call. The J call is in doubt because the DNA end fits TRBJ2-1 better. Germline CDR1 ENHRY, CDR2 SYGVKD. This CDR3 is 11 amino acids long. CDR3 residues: CAIKRQHEQFF. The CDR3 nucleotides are TGTGCCATCAAGAGGCAGCATGAGCAGTTCTTC.

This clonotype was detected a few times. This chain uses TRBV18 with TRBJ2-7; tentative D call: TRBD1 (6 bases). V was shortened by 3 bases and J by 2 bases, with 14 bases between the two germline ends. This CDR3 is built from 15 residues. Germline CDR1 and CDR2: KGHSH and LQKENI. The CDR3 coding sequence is TGTGCCAGCTCACCGTTCACAGGGTCCCCCTACGAGCAGTACTTC. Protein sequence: CASSPFTGSPYEQYF.

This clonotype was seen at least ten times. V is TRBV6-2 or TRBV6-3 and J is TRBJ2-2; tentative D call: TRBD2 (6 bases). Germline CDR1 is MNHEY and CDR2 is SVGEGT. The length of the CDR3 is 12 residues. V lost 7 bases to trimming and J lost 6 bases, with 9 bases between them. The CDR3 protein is CASTERAGELFF. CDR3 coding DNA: TGTGCCAGCACCGAGCGGGCCGGGGAGCTGTTTTTT.

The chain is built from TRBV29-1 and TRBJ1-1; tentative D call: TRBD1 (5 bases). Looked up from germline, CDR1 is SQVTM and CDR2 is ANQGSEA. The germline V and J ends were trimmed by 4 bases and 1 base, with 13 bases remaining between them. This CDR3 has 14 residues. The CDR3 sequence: CSVANRQWNTEAFF. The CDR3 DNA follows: TGCAGCGTTGCCAACCGACAGTGGAACACTGAAGCTTTCTTT.

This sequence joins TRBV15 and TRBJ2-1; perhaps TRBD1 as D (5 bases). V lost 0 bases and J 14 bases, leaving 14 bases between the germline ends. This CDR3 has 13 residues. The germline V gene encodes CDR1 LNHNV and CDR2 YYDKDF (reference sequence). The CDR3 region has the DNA TGTGCCACCAGCAGAGAGTCGGCGTCAGGGAAGTTCTTC. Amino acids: CATSRESASGKFF. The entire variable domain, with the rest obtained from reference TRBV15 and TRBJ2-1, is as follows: DAMVIQNPRYQVTQFGKPVTLSCSQTLNHNVMYWYQQKSSQAPKLLFHYYDKDFNNEADTPDNFQSRRPNTSFCFLDIRSPGLGDTAMYLCATSRESASGKFFGPGTRLTVL.

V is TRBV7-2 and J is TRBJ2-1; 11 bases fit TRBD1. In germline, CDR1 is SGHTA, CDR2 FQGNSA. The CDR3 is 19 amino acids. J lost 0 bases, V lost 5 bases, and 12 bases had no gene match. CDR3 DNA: TGTGCCAGCAGCCGCCAGGACAGGGGGCGTTGGACCTCCTACAATGAGCAGTTCTTC. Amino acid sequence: CASSRQDRGRWTSYNEQFF.

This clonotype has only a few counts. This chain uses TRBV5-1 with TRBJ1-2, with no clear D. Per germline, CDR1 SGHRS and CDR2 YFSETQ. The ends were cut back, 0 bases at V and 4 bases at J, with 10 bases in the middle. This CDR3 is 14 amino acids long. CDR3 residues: CASSLVAEFYGYTF. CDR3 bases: TGCGCCAGCAGCTTGGTCGCGGAATTCTATGGCTACACCTTC.

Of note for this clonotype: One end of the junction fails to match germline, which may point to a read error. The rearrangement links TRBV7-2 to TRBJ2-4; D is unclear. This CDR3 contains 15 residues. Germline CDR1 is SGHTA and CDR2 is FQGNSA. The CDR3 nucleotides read TGTGCCTGCAGCTTAGTTGTCCAAACGGAAAACATTCAGTACTTC. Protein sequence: CACSLVVQTENIQYF.